This is a list of T cell receptor beta chains from one sample in a study of blood T cell repertoires in COVID-19. Sequencing was performed with immunoSEQ multiplex PCR; in TCRdb, only in-frame clones are kept and a portion is missing. The sample shows some 120,000 clones, about 86% of them seen only once. The source material was peripheral blood. Receptor source: a woman aged 45-65 years with active or convalescent COVID-19. CDR3s include the opening cysteine and the closing phenylalanine or tryptophan. Each record gives: clone size, V gene, J gene, D gene, CDR3 DNA, CDR3 protein. D genes are given only for firm matches. Clone size is shown for a subset of rows, as once, few, many or a class of expanded clone.

size: -; V: TRBV27; J: TRBJ1-2; D: TRBD1; DNA: TGTGCCAGCAGTTTATCGGTGGGACAGGGGGCGAACTATGGCTACACCTTC; CDR3: CASSLSVGQGANYGYTF
size: -; V: TRBV11-2; J: TRBJ1-2; D: -; DNA: TGTGCCAGCACCCGAGGCAGTAACTATGGCTACACCTTC; CDR3: CASTRGSNYGYTF
size: -; V: TRBV5-6; J: TRBJ2-7; D: TRBD1; DNA: TGTGCCAGCAGCCTGGGACAGGGGTTCTCCTACGAGCAGTACTTC; CDR3: CASSLGQGFSYEQYF
size: few; V: TRBV5-1; J: TRBJ2-7; D: TRBD1; DNA: TGCGCCAGCAGCTTGGTCGGCGGACAGGGGTACGAGCAGTACTTC; CDR3: CASSLVGGQGYEQYF
size: -; V: TRBV6-1; J: TRBJ1-4; D: TRBD1; DNA: TGTGCCAGCAGTGATGCAGGGGGAAGCGAAAAACTGTTTTTT; CDR3: CASSDAGGSEKLFF
size: -; V: TRBV9; J: TRBJ2-7; D: -; DNA: TGTGCCAGCAGCTTAGGCGAGGGTAGCGACTACGAGCAGTACTTC; CDR3: CASSLGEGSDYEQYF
size: -; V: TRBV5-6; J: TRBJ1-4; D: -; DNA: TGTGCCAGCAGCTTGGGCGCCAGGCCAAATGAAAAACTGTTTTTT; CDR3: CASSLGARPNEKLFF
size: -; V: TRBV12-3/TRBV12-4; J: TRBJ1-1; D: -; DNA: TGTGCCAGCAGCCCAGGGCCGGAGACTGAAGCTTTCTTT; CDR3: CASSPGPETEAFF
size: -; V: TRBV3-1/TRBV3-2; J: TRBJ2-7; D: -; DNA: TGTGCCAGCAGCCAAGACGGGTGCGAGCAGTACTTC; CDR3: CASSQDGCEQYF
size: -; V: TRBV28; J: TRBJ1-2; D: -; DNA: TGTGCCAGCAGTCCACACACGGGTCCCTATGGCTACACCTTC; CDR3: CASSPHTGPYGYTF
size: -; V: TRBV7-8; J: TRBJ2-2; D: TRBD1; DNA: TGTGCCAGCAGCCGTTCTAATACAGGGGGCGCTCCCGGGGAGCTGTTTTTT; CDR3: CASSRSNTGGAPGELFF
size: once; V: TRBV5-1; J: TRBJ2-1; D: TRBD2; DNA: TGCGCCAGCAGCTTGTATCGGACTAGCGGGAATCCCAATGAGCAGTTCTTC; CDR3: CASSLYRTSGNPNEQFF
size: few; V: TRBV6-1; J: TRBJ2-7; D: -; DNA: TGTGCCAGCAGTGAAACGGACGAGCAGTACTTC; CDR3: CASSETDEQYF
size: -; V: TRBV6-5; J: TRBJ1-3; D: -; DNA: TGTGCCAGCACGAGCTCTGGAAACACCATATATTTT; CDR3: CASTSSGNTIYF
size: -; V: TRBV6-5; J: TRBJ1-5; D: TRBD1; DNA: TGTGCCAGCAGAGCTGACAGGGGAGTCAATCAGCCCCAGCATTTT; CDR3: CASRADRGVNQPQHF
size: -; V: TRBV28; J: TRBJ1-5; D: -; DNA: TGTGCCAGCAGTTTATTCCCAGGGTTGGTCGCTCAGCCCCAGCATTTT; CDR3: CASSLFPGLVAQPQHF
size: -; V: TRBV11-3; J: TRBJ2-3; D: TRBD2; DNA: TGTGCCAGCAGCTTGGGGACTAGCGGGAGGAGCACAGATACGCAGTATTTT; CDR3: CASSLGTSGRSTDTQYF
size: once; V: TRBV6-5; J: TRBJ2-1; D: -; DNA: TGTGCCAGCAGTAGGACGGCAGGACACTACAATGAGCAGTTCTTC; CDR3: CASSRTAGHYNEQFF
size: -; V: TRBV20-1; J: TRBJ2-5; D: -; DNA: TGCAGTGCCGGGTCGCAAGAGACCCAGTACTTC; CDR3: CSAGSQETQYF
size: -; V: TRBV6-6; J: TRBJ1-5; D: -; DNA: TGTGCCAGCAGTTACTATCTACCGGATCAGCCCCAGCATTTT; CDR3: CASSYYLPDQPQHF
size: -; V: TRBV5-6; J: TRBJ1-1; D: -; DNA: TGTGCCAGCAGCTTTGCAGGGGCGATGTGGACTGAAGCTTTCTTT; CDR3: CASSFAGAMWTEAFF
size: -; V: TRBV6-2/TRBV6-3; J: TRBJ2-6; D: -; DNA: TGTGCCAGCAGTTACGCGTTAGCGATAAGCTCTGGGGCCAACGTCCTGACTTTC; CDR3: CASSYALAISSGANVLTF
size: once; V: TRBV28; J: TRBJ1-5; D: -; DNA: TGTGCCAGCAGTTTGAGGGATGGAGGTCAGCCCCAGCATTTT; CDR3: CASSLRDGGQPQHF
size: -; V: TRBV7-2; J: TRBJ2-1; D: TRBD2; DNA: TGTGCCAGCAGCTTAGTGTTTGGGACTAGCGGGAGGGGTGAGCAGTTCTTC; CDR3: CASSLVFGTSGRGEQFF
size: -; V: TRBV4-3; J: TRBJ1-5; D: TRBD1; DNA: TGCGCCAGCAGCCAGGGGACAGGGAACGATCAGCCCCAGCATTTT; CDR3: CASSQGTGNDQPQHF
size: -; V: TRBV7-2; J: TRBJ2-7; D: TRBD1; DNA: TGTGCCAGCAGCTTAATGGGAGACAGGGGGCAGGAAATGCGTGAGCAGTACTTC; CDR3: CASSLMGDRGQEMREQYF
size: -; V: TRBV6-5; J: TRBJ2-1; D: -; DNA: TGTGCCAGCAGTACTATCGGCGGCTACAATGAGCAGTTCTTC; CDR3: CASSTIGGYNEQFF
size: -; V: TRBV7-2; J: TRBJ2-7; D: -; DNA: TGTGCCAGCAGCTTAGTTGTACAGGCGTACGAGCAGTACTTC; CDR3: CASSLVVQAYEQYF
size: -; V: TRBV7-2; J: TRBJ2-1; D: -; DNA: TGTGCCAGCAGCTCCCGGACTCCGAGTGAGCAGTTCTTC; CDR3: CASSSRTPSEQFF